These 19 T cell receptor beta chains share one sample of origin, sequenced in a study of shared clonotypes between healthy human individuals. The repertoire was sequenced with immunoSEQ multiplex PCR; TCRdb's copy has only in-frame clones and lacks some. The data contain about 460,000 clones, about 74% of them singletons. Sequenced sample: PBMCs. The receptors stem from a middle-aged woman in good health. Some clones in this sample may be carry-over from other donors' samples.

V gene TRBV30 combines with J gene TRBJ2-7, with unresolved D. The length of the CDR3 is 14 residues. Germline assignment: CDR1 GTSNPN and CDR2 SVGIG (reference sequence). V shed 4 bases and J shed 2 bases, with 15 bases lying between them. The chain's CDR3 is CAWNKRYFPYEQYF. The CDR3 nucleotides are TGTGCCTGGAACAAGAGATATTTCCCCTACGAGCAGTACTTC.

This sequence joins TRBV5-6 and TRBJ1-2; possibly TRBD1 for D (5 bases). The CDR3 runs to 15 residues. The germline V and J ends were trimmed by 0 bases and 8 bases, with 17 bases remaining between them. The V gene's germline CDR1 is SGHDT and CDR2 YYEEEE. In DNA form, the CDR3 reads TGTGCCAGCAGCTTGGTGGCAGGGCCCCTAGGGGGCTACACCTTC. Its protein is CASSLVAGPLGGYTF.

With regard to this clone: This sample also contains other DNA sequences that code for the same CDR3. The rearrangement uses TRBV30 and TRBJ1-4; 7 bases agree with TRBD1. The germline gives CDR1 GTSNPN, CDR2 SVGIG (reference sequence). After removal of 8 bases from V and 6 bases from J, the junction contained 12 bases not matched to a gene. CDR3 length: 14 amino acids. CDR3 in DNA: TGTGCCCGTGAGGACCGTACAGGGGATGAAAAACTGTTTTTT. Protein: CAREDRTGDEKLFF.

V gene TRBV7-8 combines with J gene TRBJ1-5; perhaps TRBD1 as D (5 bases). Trimming took 1 base from V and 5 from J, leaving 9 bases between them. The CDR3 is 14 residues long. The V gene's germline CDR1 is SGHVS and CDR2 FQNEAQ. The CDR3 loop reads CASSLDTGDQPQHF. The CDR3, as DNA: TGTGCCAGCAGCTTAGATACAGGCGATCAGCCCCAGCATTTT.

CDR3 sequence reads: CASSRGTNTEAFF. The CDR3 coding sequence is TGTGCCAGCAGCCGGGGAACGAACACTGAAGCTTTCTTT. The V and J genes are TRBV7-2 and TRBJ1-1; D gene uncertain. The CDR3 consists of 13 residues. Germline values: CDR1 SGHTA, CDR2 FQGNSA. V lost 5 bases and J 1 base, leaving 8 bases between the germline ends.

The V and J genes are TRBV7-9 and TRBJ1-1; D not certain. CDR1 is SEHNR and CDR2 is FQNEAQ in the germline V gene (reference sequence). Trimming shortened V by 4 bases and J by 3 bases, and 6 bases separated the two germline ends. The CDR3 is made up of 12 amino acids. The CDR3 sequence is CASSWDDTEAFF. DNA for the CDR3: TGTGCCAGCAGCTGGGATGACACTGAAGCTTTCTTT.

Note on this clone: This same CDR3 is encoded by further DNA sequences in the sample. This chain joins TRBV29-1 and TRBJ2-7; D tentatively reads TRBD1 or TRBD2 (5 bases each). Germline V lookup: CDR1 SQVTM, CDR2 ANQGSEA. V lost 6 bases and J 7 bases, leaving 16 bases between the germline ends. The CDR3 extends over 12 amino acids. The CDR3: CSVGRDPAEQYF. The CDR3 DNA reads TGCAGCGTCGGACGGGACCCCGCTGAGCAGTACTTC.

With regard to this clone: A far larger clone is one base from this, pointing to a likely read error. It is likely a read error, because the conserved phenylalanine at the end of the CDR3 is missing. V is TRBV27 and J is TRBJ1-5; no clear D. V lost 3 bases and J lost 0, with 9 bases in between. The CDR3 is made up of 15 amino acids. Germline CDR1 is MNHEY and CDR2 is SMNVEV (reference sequence). The CDR3 reads CASSFLGDSNQPQHL. CDR3 DNA sequence: TGTGCCAGCAGTTTCTTAGGAGATAGCAATCAGCCCCAGCATCTT.

The V and J genes are TRBV5-4 and TRBJ2-7; a possible D gene is TRBD1 (6 bases). The ends were cut back, 1 base at V and 1 base at J, with 15 bases in the middle. This CDR3 spans 16 amino acids. Germline-derived CDR1 and CDR2 are SGHNT and YYREEE (reference sequence). The CDR3 spells CASSLLGRGASYEQYF. DNA for the CDR3: TGTGCCAGCAGCTTGTTGGGCAGGGGTGCGTCCTACGAGCAGTACTTC.

In regard to this clone: This sample also contains other DNA sequences that code for the same CDR3. J is TRBJ2-5 and V is TRBV19, with 8 bases matching TRBD1. This CDR3 spans 12 amino acids. In germline, CDR1 is LNHDA, CDR2 SQIVND (reference sequence). Trimming at V came to 9 bases and at J to 5 bases, leaving 5 bases not matched to a gene. The CDR3 region is CASSRDRETQYF. In nucleotides, the CDR3 is TGTGCCAGCTCCCGGGACAGGGAGACCCAGTACTTC. Supplemented by reference TRBV19 and TRBJ2-5, the full variable domain reads DGGITQSPKYLFRKEGQNVTLSCEQNLNHDAMYWYRQDPGQGLRLIYYSQIVNDFQKGDIAEGYSVSREKKESFPLTVTSAQKNPTAFYLCASSRDRETQYFGPGTRLLVL.

This clone was observed a handful of times. Other nucleotide sequences in the sample specify the same CDR3. The rearrangement uses TRBV30 and TRBJ2-7, with a possible D match to TRBD1 (6 bases). This CDR3 contains 12 residues. Germline values: CDR1 GTSNPN, CDR2 SVGIG (reference sequence). V lost 7 bases and J 3 bases, leaving 13 bases between the germline ends. The CDR3 region is CASAGEYYEQYF. The DNA of the CDR3 is TGTGCCTCGGCAGGGGAATACTACGAGCAGTACTTC.

This clone appeared a few times. A clone one base away is much larger, so this may be a read error. V and J are TRBV13 and TRBJ2-1, with 7 bases aligning to TRBD2. Germline lookup yields CDR1 PRHDT and CDR2 FYEKMQ (reference sequence). J was trimmed by 6 bases and V by 5 bases; bases with no gene match: 16. The CDR3 runs to 17 residues. The CDR3 nucleotides are TGTGCCAGCAGCCTTAAATCGGGGGGAGGCGCCTGCAATGAGCAGTTCTTC. Its translation is CASSLKSGGGACNEQFF.

As concerns this clone: Just one base apart from a much larger clone, this may be a read error. CDR3 in DNA: TGTGCCAGCAGCTTAAGAGGCGATGCGCAGTATTTT. Protein: CASSLRGDAQYF. The rearrangement links TRBV7-3 to TRBJ2-3; D gene uncertain. Between the trimmed V and J ends, which lost 1 base and 10 bases, there was a span of 9 bases. The germline gives CDR1 SGHTA, CDR2 FQGTGA. This CDR3 contains 12 residues.

On this clone itself: It differs at one base from a far larger clone, so likely a read error. The sample has other DNA sequences that encode this CDR3 too. The DNA of the CDR3 is TGTGCCAGCAGCCAGCAGGGCGGGAATCAGCCCCAGCATTTT. It yields the protein CASSQQGGNQPQHF. V usage is TRBV5-1 and J usage is TRBJ1-5; weak D call: TRBD1 (5 bases). The CDR3 runs 14 residues. Germline V CDR1 and CDR2: SGHRS, YFSETQ.

This chain joins TRBV2 and TRBJ1-2; TRBD1 matches 9 bases. The CDR3 is made up of 14 amino acids. Germline V gene lookup returns CDR1 SNHLY and CDR2 FYNNEI. The V segment lost 4 bases and the J segment 4 bases; nucleotides outside the gene matches: 4. This CDR3 reads CASSGEGQGYGYTF. In nucleotides, the CDR3 is TGTGCCAGCAGTGGAGAGGGACAGGGCTATGGCTACACCTTC.

The J gene is TRBJ2-2, the V gene TRBV19; 8 nucleotides agree with TRBD2. V lost 3 bases and J lost 4; bases outside the gene matches: 7. Germline lookup yields CDR1 LNHDA and CDR2 SQIVND (reference sequence). The CDR3 has 16 residues. The CDR3 region has the DNA TGTGCCAGTAGTATCCTGGGACTAGTTAGCACCGGGGAGCTGTTTTTT. It codes for CASSILGLVSTGELFF.

The chain joins TRBV9 to TRBJ2-7; 9 nucleotides match TRBD2. The CDR3 runs 15 residues. Trimming at V came to 0 bases and at J to 4 bases, leaving 5 bases not matched to a gene. Germline values: CDR1 SGDLS, CDR2 YYNGEE. Written as DNA, the CDR3 is TGTGCCAGCAGCGTAGAGGCGGGAGGGGTTTACGAGCAGTACTTC. Translating gives CASSVEAGGVYEQYF. The entire variable domain, with the rest obtained from reference TRBV9 and TRBJ2-7, is as follows: DSGVTQTPKHLITATGQRVTLRCSPRSGDLSVYWYQQSLDQGLQFLIQYYNGEERAKGNILERFSAQQFPDLHSELNLSSLELGDSALYFCASSVEAGGVYEQYFGPGTRLTVT.

The J gene is TRBJ2-7, the V gene TRBV6-1, with 7 nucleotides matching TRBD2. Germline CDR1 and CDR2: MNHNS and SASEGT. The V gene end was trimmed by 10 bases and the J gene end by 4 bases; junction bases not matched to a gene: 13. The CDR3 contains 14 residues. This chain's CDR3 is CATREGRPPYEQYF. CDR3 in DNA: TGTGCCACTAGGGAGGGCCGACCGCCTTACGAGCAGTACTTC.

The chain carries TRBV25-1 and TRBJ2-7; tentative D call: TRBD1 (6 bases). The CDR3 loop spans 14 amino acids. V lost 6 bases and J 0 bases, leaving 12 bases between the germline ends. Per germline, CDR1 MGHDK and CDR2 SYGVNS. The CDR3 sequence is CASSRQEHSYEQYF. The CDR3 DNA is TGTGCCAGCAGCAGACAGGAGCACTCCTACGAGCAGTACTTC.